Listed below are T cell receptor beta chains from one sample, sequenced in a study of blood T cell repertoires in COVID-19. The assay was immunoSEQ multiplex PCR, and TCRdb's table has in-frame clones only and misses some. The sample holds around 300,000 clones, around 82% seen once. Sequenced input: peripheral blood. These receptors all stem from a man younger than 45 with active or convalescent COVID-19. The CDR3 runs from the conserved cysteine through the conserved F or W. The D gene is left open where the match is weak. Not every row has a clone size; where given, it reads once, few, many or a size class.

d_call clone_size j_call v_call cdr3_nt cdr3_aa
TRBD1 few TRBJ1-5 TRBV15 TGTGCCACCAGCGGGACAGGGTCGGGGCCCCAGCATTTT CATSGTGSGPQHF
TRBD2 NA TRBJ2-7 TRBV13 TGTGCCAGCAGCCTACATGGAGCGGGGGGCCCCTACGAGCAGTACTTC CASSLHGAGGPYEQYF
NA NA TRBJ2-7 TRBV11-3 TGTGCCAGCAGCCACCAAGGACAGCAATACTACGAGCAGTACTTC CASSHQGQQYYEQYF
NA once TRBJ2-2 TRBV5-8 TGTGCCACCTCCAATGTTTTTTTCAACAGAGCCACCGGGGAGCTGTTTTTT CATSNVFFNRATGELFF
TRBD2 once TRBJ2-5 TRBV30 TGTGCCTGGAGGGACGCGGGAGGGCCAGAGACCCAGTACTTC CAWRDAGGPETQYF
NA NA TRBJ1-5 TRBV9 TGTGCCAGCAGCGTAGCCCCCCTACTTGGGCCCCAGCATTTT CASSVAPLLGPQHF
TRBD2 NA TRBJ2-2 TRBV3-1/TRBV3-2 TGTGCCAGCAGCCGCACCGGGACTAGCGGGGAGAACACCGGGGAGCTGTTTTTT CASSRTGTSGENTGELFF
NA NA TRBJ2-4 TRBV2 TGTGCGGGGGGAGGCTTAGCCAAAAACATTCAGTACTTC CAGGGLAKNIQYF
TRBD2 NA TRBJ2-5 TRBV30 TGTGCCTGGAAGCGGGGAGGAGAGACCCAGTACTTC CAWKRGGETQYF
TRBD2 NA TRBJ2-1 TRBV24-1 TGTGCCACCAGTGACTGGACTAGCGGTAGGTCCTACAATGAGCAGTTCTTC CATSDWTSGRSYNEQFF
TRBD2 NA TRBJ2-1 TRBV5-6 TGTGCCAGCAGCTCCTTAGCGGGAGGACTCTACAATGAGCAGTTCTTC CASSSLAGGLYNEQFF
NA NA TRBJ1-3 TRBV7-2 TGTGCCAGCAGCAGTACAGCCTCTGGAAACACCATATATTTT CASSSTASGNTIYF
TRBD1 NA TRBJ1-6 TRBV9 TGTGCCAGCAGCAGAAAGACAGGGAACGTAAATTCACCCCTCCACTTT CASSRKTGNVNSPLHF
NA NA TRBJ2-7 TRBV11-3 TGTGCCAGCAGCTATGGGGGGGCGACCTACGAGCAGTACTTC CASSYGGATYEQYF
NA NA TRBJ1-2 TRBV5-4 TGTGCCAGCAGCTCGCCCCAGGGGAACTATGGCTACACCTTC CASSSPQGNYGYTF
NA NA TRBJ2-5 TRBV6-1 TGTGCCAGCAGTGAAGCTCAGGGATCCCAAGAGACCCAGTACTTC CASSEAQGSQETQYF
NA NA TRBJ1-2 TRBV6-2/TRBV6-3 TGTGCCAGCAGTTACCGTGAGTTTAACTATGGCTACACCTTC CASSYREFNYGYTF
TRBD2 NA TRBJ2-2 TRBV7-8 TGTGCCAGCAGCTTAGTGGGACTAGCGGTGAACACCGGGGAGCTGTTTTTT CASSLVGLAVNTGELFF
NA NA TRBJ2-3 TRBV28 TGTGCCAGCAGTAGGCCCGGGGTCCTCCGTGGGATCACAGATACGCAGTATTTT CASSRPGVLRGITDTQYF
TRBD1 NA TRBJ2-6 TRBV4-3 TGCGCCAGCACCTGGGGACAGGTCAACTCTGGGGCCAACGTCCTGACTTTC CASTWGQVNSGANVLTF
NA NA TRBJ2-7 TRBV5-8 TGTGCCAGCAGCTTGATCGGGACTGGCCCCTACGAGCAGTACTTC CASSLIGTGPYEQYF
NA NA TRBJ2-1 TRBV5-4 TGTGCCAGCAGCTTATCGAATGAGCAGTTCTTC CASSLSNEQFF
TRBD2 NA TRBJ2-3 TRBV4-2 TGTGCCAGCAGCCAATGGGGGGGAAACGGTTTTGGGGATACGCAGTATTTT CASSQWGGNGFGDTQYF
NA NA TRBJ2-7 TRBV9 TGTGCCAGCAGCCTGACCGGGACACACTCCTACGAGCAGTACTTC CASSLTGTHSYEQYF
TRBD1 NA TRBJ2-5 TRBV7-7 TGTGCCAGCAGCTCCAAGGGGGCACGGGCGAATCAAGAGACCCAGTACTTC CASSSKGARANQETQYF
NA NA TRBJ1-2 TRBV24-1 TGTGCCACCAGTGATCAGGGGACCCAATCTAACTATGGCTACACCTTC CATSDQGTQSNYGYTF
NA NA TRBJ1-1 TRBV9 TGTGCCAGCAGCGTAGGTACGGTGGAAGCTTTCTTT CASSVGTVEAFF
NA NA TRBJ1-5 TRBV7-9 TGTGCCAGCAGCCCCTTCGGGGGGGATCAGCCCCAGCATTTT CASSPFGGDQPQHF
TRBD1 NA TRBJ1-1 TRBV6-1 TGTGCCAGCAGTTTCACAGGGGTGAACACTGAAGCTTTCTTT CASSFTGVNTEAFF
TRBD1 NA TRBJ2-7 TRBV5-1 TGCGCCAGCAGCATGAGGACAGGGCAGGGTGTCGAGCAGTACTTC CASSMRTGQGVEQYF
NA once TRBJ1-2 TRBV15 TGTGCCACCAGCGGCGGGTTTCCCTATGGCTACACCTTC CATSGGFPYGYTF
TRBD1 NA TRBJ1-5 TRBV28 TGTGCCAGCAGAACCTCCACAGGGGGAAATCAGCCCCAGCATTTT CASRTSTGGNQPQHF
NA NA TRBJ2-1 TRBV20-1 TGCAGTGCTCCTTACAATGAGCAGTTCTTC CSAPYNEQFF